Following are 18 T cell receptor beta chains from one sample sequenced in a study of blood T cell repertoires in COVID-19. Some clones are missing from TCRdb's copy, which holds only in-frame ones; the method was immunoSEQ multiplex PCR. The sample shows hundreds of thousands of clones, 80% to 90% of them seen only once. Sequencing was done on a sample of peripheral blood. The origin of the receptors is a woman aged 30 to 39 with active or convalescent COVID-19.

The chain recombines TRBV11-2 with TRBJ1-5; D is unresolved. Trimming shortened V by 2 bases and J by 2 bases, and 4 bases separated the two germline ends. There are 13 residues in the CDR3. In germline, CDR1 is SGHAT, CDR2 FQNNGV. The chain's CDR3 is CASSLSGNQPQHF. The CDR3, as DNA: TGTGCCAGCAGCTTATCTGGCAATCAGCCCCAGCATTTT.

J is TRBJ1-1 and V is TRBV29-1, with unresolved D. Looked up from germline, CDR1 is SQVTM and CDR2 is ANQGSEA. The CDR3 has 12 residues. V was pared by 6 bases and J by 0 bases, with 8 bases between. The CDR3 sequence: CSVQLMNTEAFF. The CDR3 DNA reads TGCAGCGTACAGCTAATGAACACTGAAGCTTTCTTT.

The J gene is TRBJ2-5, the V gene TRBV3-1 (or the pseudogene TRBV3-2); D call uncertain. Between the trimmed V and J ends, which lost 1 base and 5 bases, there was a span of 17 bases. Per the germline V gene, CDR1 is LGHDT and CDR2 is YNNKEL (reference sequence). The length of the CDR3 is 16 residues. CDR3 region: CASSQVRPTTTETQYF. CDR3 nucleotides: TGTGCCAGCAGCCAAGTCCGCCCGACAACCACGGAGACCCAGTACTTC.

The chain employs TRBV30 and TRBJ2-2; TRBD1 matches at 8 bases. The CDR3 extends over 13 amino acids. The V and J ends lost 3 bases and 3 bases, in that order; junction bases with no gene match: 0. Per the germline V gene, CDR1 is GTSNPN and CDR2 is SVGIG (reference sequence). The CDR3 reads CAWRTGDTGELFF. The DNA of the CDR3 is TGTGCCTGGAGGACAGGGGACACCGGGGAGCTGTTTTTT.

This clone was detected once. The gene calls are TRBV5-6 and TRBJ1-3; 10 bases are a match to TRBD1. J was trimmed by 0 bases and V by 5 bases; bases with no gene match: 5. Germline CDR1 SGHDT, CDR2 YYEEEE. This CDR3 has 16 amino acids. The CDR3 DNA sequence: TGTGCCAGCAGTTCGGACAGGGGGGTCTCTGGAAACACCATATATTTT. Its protein product is CASSSDRGVSGNTIYF.

The chain joins TRBV30 to TRBJ2-1; no reliable D call. V was clipped by 2 bases and J by 9 bases, with 17 bases between them. The CDR3 is 14 residues long. The germline CDR1 and CDR2 sequences are GTSNPN and SVGIG (reference sequence). As DNA, the CDR3 is TGTGCCTGGAGTACATCCGACTGGCGAAGTGAGCAGTTCTTC. Protein: CAWSTSDWRSEQFF.

This sequence joins TRBV11-3 and TRBJ1-1, with a tentative D call TRBD1 (6 bases). Germline V gene data show CDR1 as SGHNT and CDR2 as YENEEA. Trimming left V 4 bases short and J 6 bases short, with 12 bases between. The CDR3 spans 13 residues. In nucleotides, the CDR3 is TGTGCCAGCAGCTCCCTACAGGGTTCTGAAGCTTTCTTT. It codes for CASSSLQGSEAFF.

J is TRBJ1-5 and V is TRBV12-3 or TRBV12-4, with 9 bases identical to TRBD1. V shed 8 bases, J shed 3 bases, and the junction held 2 bases outside the gene matches. This CDR3 has 13 residues. CDR3 coding DNA: TGTGCCAGCGGGACAGGGTCCAATCAGCCCCAGCATTTT. It yields the protein CASGTGSNQPQHF.

The sample holds one count of this clone. The chain employs TRBV5-4 and TRBJ1-1; perhaps TRBD1 as D (5 bases). Looked up from germline, CDR1 is SGHNT and CDR2 is YYREEE (reference sequence). The CDR3 has 13 residues. Trimming removed 3 bases at V and 5 bases at J, with 11 bases between. The CDR3 DNA is TGTGCCAGCAGCTGGAGGGGTGGTACTGAAGCTTTCTTT. Its protein product is CASSWRGGTEAFF.

The V call is TRBV7-6, the J call TRBJ2-2; the D gene is possibly TRBD2 (6 bases). This CDR3 is built from 15 residues. Germline values: CDR1 SGHVS, CDR2 FNYEAQ. Trimming took 5 bases from V and 2 from J, leaving 12 bases between them. The DNA of the CDR3 is TGTGCCAGCAGCGCCGGGACTCCCAACACCGGGGAGCTGTTTTTT. Encoded protein: CASSAGTPNTGELFF.

The J gene is TRBJ2-1, the V gene TRBV4-2; D is unclear. CDR1 is LGHNA, CDR2 YNFKEQ, per germline. The CDR3 covers 14 residues. V dropped 3 bases and J dropped 5 bases, with 11 bases sitting between them. The CDR3 here is CASSHTKMDNEQFF. The CDR3 bases are TGTGCCAGCAGCCATACTAAGATGGACAATGAGCAGTTCTTC.

V gene TRBV12-3 or TRBV12-4 combines with J gene TRBJ1-1; D uncertain. The CDR3 has 11 amino acids. V was trimmed by 1 base and J by 8 bases, leaving 5 bases between them. CDR3 DNA sequence: TGTGCCAGCAGTTTAGGGAGAGAAGCTTTCTTT. Residues: CASSLGREAFF.

CDR3 coding DNA: TGCGCCAGCAGCAAAGCTTGGGGGGCAACTAATGAAAAACTGTTTTTT. Residues: CASSKAWGATNEKLFF. V usage is TRBV4-1 and J usage is TRBJ1-4; weak D call: TRBD1 (5 bases). The germline CDR1 and CDR2 sequences are MGHRA and YSYEKL. This CDR3 is 16 amino acids long. Trimming pared 5 bases from V and 0 bases from J, leaving 13 bases between.

This clone was observed a few times. This chain connects TRBV7-8 to TRBJ1-2, with D uncertain. The V gene lost 1 base and the J gene lost 8 bases, with 14 bases spanning the gap. The CDR3 is 14 amino acids. Germline V gene data show CDR1 as SGHVS and CDR2 as FQNEAQ. In DNA form, the CDR3 reads TGTGCCAGCAGCTTAGGACACCAGCTGTGGGGCTACACCTTC. Encoded protein: CASSLGHQLWGYTF.

The V call is TRBV6-5, the J call TRBJ2-7; 7 bases match TRBD2. The germline V gene encodes CDR1 MNHEY and CDR2 SVGAGI. V lost 6 bases, J lost 3 bases, and 11 bases stayed unmatched. The CDR3 totals 15 residues. The CDR3 region has the DNA TGTGCCAGCAGGCGCGATCGGGAGGCCCTCTACGAGCAGTACTTC. This gives the protein CASRRDREALYEQYF.

The CDR3 bases are TGCGCCAGCAGCCAAGATACGGGACAGGGGGCGATTCAGCCCCAGCATTTT. Amino acid sequence: CASSQDTGQGAIQPQHF. The chain is built from TRBV4-1 and TRBJ1-5; 12 nucleotides line up with TRBD1. V dropped 0 bases and J dropped 6; count of bases not matched to a gene: 6. The CDR3 extends over 17 amino acids. Germline CDR1 reads MGHRA; CDR2 reads YSYEKL.

This chain joins TRBV10-3 and TRBJ2-1; 13 positions agree with TRBD2. V lost 7 bases to trimming and J lost 9 bases; unmatched junction nucleotides: 3. The CDR3 is 13 amino acids. The germline V gene has CDR1 ENHRY and CDR2 SYGVKD. In DNA form, the CDR3 reads TGTGCCATCACCGGGACTAGCGGGATTGAGCAGTTCTTC. It codes for CAITGTSGIEQFF.

The genes are TRBV28 and TRBJ1-4; D is possibly TRBD1 (6 bases). V was clipped by 3 bases and J by 3 bases, with 8 bases between them. This CDR3 spans 14 amino acids. CDR1 and CDR2 (germline): MDHEN, SYDVKM. CDR3 residues: CASSFQGPNEKLFF. CDR3 coding DNA: TGTGCCAGCAGTTTCCAGGGGCCTAATGAAAAACTGTTTTTT.